This T cell receptor (beta chain) originates from a study of blood T cell repertoires in COVID-19 (dated by TCRdb to 2020 to 2022). As for the study more broadly: The collaborator samples originated in the United States, Italy and Spain and spanned the acute and convalescent phases of COVID-19. The prospective study material was composed of cDNA or gDNA derived from T cells, B-cell-depleted T cells, or PBMCs. Deeply sampled blood TCRbeta repertoires from subjects exposed to, actively infected with, or recovered from COVID-19 were included in the dataset. A freely available public database, intended as a resource for researchers studying the immune response to SARS-CoV-2, is where the repertoires were released. Samples came from the ongoing ImmuneRACE study (first 160 participants) plus 1,254 subjects from 6 global collaborators. Sample metadata almost always included a de-identified subject ID, COVID-19 status, age in years and sex. HLA class I and class II types, where available, came from metadata supplied by the sample provider rather than from assay-based typing. What the authors observed across the whole study: The quantity of clinical and demographic metadata differed by source and by participant and was supplied without curation.

On this clone: Its cognate antigen has yet to be identified. Qualities for individual bases were not recorded, and no much larger clone is one base off.

Each collaborating institution followed its own protocols to collect whole blood in K2EDTA tubes. For TCRbeta analysis, collaborators shipped samples as frozen whole blood, isolated PBMCs, or DNA extracted from either of those sample types. After removal of 3 bases from V and 5 bases from J, the junction retains 4 bases not matched to a gene. CDR1 and CDR2, per the germline V gene, are SGHAT and FQNNGV. The CDR3 measures 14 amino acids from cysteine to phenylalanine. Only CDR3 DNA is held: 42 bases, read in frame from base 1. TCRbeta CDR3 regions were amplified from genomic DNA using the immunoSEQ Assay, a bias-controlled multiplex PCR. Regarding the original processing steps: Nucleated cell counts per sample were estimated from amplification of reference gene primers within the assay. Sequence reads were collapsed and filtered to measure the absolute abundance of every unique TCRbeta CDR3 rearrangement. For each sample, productive Simpson clonality was calculated as the square root of Simpson's diversity index over productive rearrangements. TCRdb obtained this table from immuneACCESS and retained in-frame rearrangements with V and J assigned. These tables miss some clones; where compared with another copy, unresolved V genes account for less than half of the shortfall, and the remainder is unexplained. V and J calls and clone size are given by that table; D and trimming were obtained from the DNA. In all, the sample holds some 140,000 clones, and about three quarters of those were seen once. The biggest ten clones account for around 13% of the sample.

The sequence links TRBV11-2 to TRBJ2-5; 9 nucleotides in the junction match TRBD2. This clonotype was obtained from an elderly man with acute or convalescent COVID-19. Material: peripheral blood. The sequence in DNA is TGTGCCAGCAGCTTTAGCGGGGGCGGGGAGACCCAGTACTTC. The encoded protein is CASSFSGGGETQYF.